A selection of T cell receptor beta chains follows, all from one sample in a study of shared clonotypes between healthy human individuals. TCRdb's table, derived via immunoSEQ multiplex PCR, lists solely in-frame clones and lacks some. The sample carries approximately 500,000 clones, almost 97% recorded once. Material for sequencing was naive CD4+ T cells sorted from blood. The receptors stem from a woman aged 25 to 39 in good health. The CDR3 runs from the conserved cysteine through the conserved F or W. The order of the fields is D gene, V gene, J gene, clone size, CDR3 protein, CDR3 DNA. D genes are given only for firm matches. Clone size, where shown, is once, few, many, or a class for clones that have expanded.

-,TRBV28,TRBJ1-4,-,CASSPSSGESEKLFF,TGTGCCAGCAGTCCCTCATCGGGGGAGAGTGAAAAACTGTTTTTT
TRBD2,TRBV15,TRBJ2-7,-,CATSRGFESGSWSYEQYF,TGTGCCACCAGCAGAGGGTTCGAGAGCGGGAGCTGGTCCTACGAGCAGTACTTC
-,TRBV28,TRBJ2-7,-,CASSFEGDRTYEQYF,TGTGCCAGCAGTTTCGAGGGGGATCGGACCTACGAGCAGTACTTC
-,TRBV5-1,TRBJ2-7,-,CASSLAWGVHEQYF,TGCGCCAGCAGCTTGGCCTGGGGGGTCCACGAGCAGTACTTC
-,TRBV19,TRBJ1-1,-,CASSNQGRAGNTEAFF,TGTGCCAGTAGTAACCAGGGGAGGGCCGGGAACACTGAAGCTTTCTTT
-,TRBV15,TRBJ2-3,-,CATSGLPSSTDTQYF,TGTGCCACCAGCGGACTCCCGTCTAGCACAGATACGCAGTATTTT
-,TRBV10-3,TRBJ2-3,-,CAISERASTDTQYF,TGTGCCATCAGTGAGCGGGCTAGCACAGATACGCAGTATTTT
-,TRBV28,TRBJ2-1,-,CASGSGSRYNEQFF,TGTGCCAGCGGCTCGGGCTCGCGGTACAATGAGCAGTTCTTC
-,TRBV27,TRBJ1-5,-,CASSGHRADQPQHF,TGTGCCAGCAGTGGGCACAGGGCAGATCAGCCCCAGCATTTT
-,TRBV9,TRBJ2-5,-,CASSVGYPSGETQYF,TGTGCCAGCAGCGTAGGGTACCCCAGTGGAGAGACCCAGTACTTC
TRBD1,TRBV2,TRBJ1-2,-,CASSEKGPGQLPRSYTF,TGTGCCAGCAGTGAGAAGGGTCCGGGACAGTTGCCCAGGAGCTACACCTTC
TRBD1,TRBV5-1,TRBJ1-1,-,CASRQGGNTEAFF,TGCGCCAGCAGACAGGGGGGGAACACTGAAGCTTTCTTT
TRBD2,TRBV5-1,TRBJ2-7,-,CASSYLSGRSSYEQYF,TGCGCCAGCAGCTATCTCAGCGGGAGGAGCTCCTACGAGCAGTACTTC
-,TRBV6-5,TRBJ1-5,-,CASSHGGQDQPQHF,TGTGCCAGCAGTCACGGGGGGCAGGATCAGCCCCAGCATTTT
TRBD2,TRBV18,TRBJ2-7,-,CASSPGGYSYEQYF,TGTGCCAGCTCACCCGGGGGGTATTCCTACGAGCAGTACTTC
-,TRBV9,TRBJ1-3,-,CASSGSSGNTIYF,TGTGCCAGCAGCGGGAGCTCTGGAAACACCATATATTTT
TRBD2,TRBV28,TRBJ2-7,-,CASSSVGQRTGTSGNEQYF,TGTGCCAGCAGTTCCGTGGGACAGAGGACCGGGACTAGCGGGAACGAGCAGTACTTC
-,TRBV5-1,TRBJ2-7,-,CASSSIASTYEQYF,TGCGCCAGCAGCTCCATAGCTTCCACCTACGAGCAGTACTTC
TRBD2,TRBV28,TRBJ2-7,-,CASGYISSGPGEQYF,TGTGCCAGCGGTTATATTTCTAGCGGCCCGGGGGAGCAGTACTTC
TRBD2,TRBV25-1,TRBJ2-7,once,CASSGLAGGSSSYEQYF,TGTGCCAGCTCCGGACTAGCGGGAGGGTCCTCCTCCTACGAGCAGTACTTC
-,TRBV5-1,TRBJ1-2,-,CASSPTAGPAPGYTF,TGCGCCAGCAGCCCGACGGCCGGCCCAGCGCCAGGCTACACCTTC
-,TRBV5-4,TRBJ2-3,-,CASSSGALSANTQYF,TGTGCCAGCAGCTCGGGGGCCCTGTCTGCGAATACGCAGTATTTT
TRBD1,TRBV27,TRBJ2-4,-,CASSSEGTGKNIQYF,TGTGCCAGCAGTTCAGAGGGGACAGGCAAAAACATTCAGTACTTC
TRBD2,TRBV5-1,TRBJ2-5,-,CASRSGRRETQYF,TGCGCCAGCAGGAGCGGGAGAAGAGAGACCCAGTACTTC
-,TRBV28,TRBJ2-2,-,CASSLETGELFF,TGTGCCAGCAGCCTGGAAACCGGGGAGCTGTTTTTT
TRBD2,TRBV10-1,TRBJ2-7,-,CASSESSGGGDEQYF,TGCGCCAGCAGTGAGTCGAGCGGGGGCGGCGACGAGCAGTACTTC
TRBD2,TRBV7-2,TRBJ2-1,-,CASSSLGTSGIREQFF,TGTGCCAGCAGCTCGCTTGGGACTAGCGGGATAAGGGAGCAGTTCTTC
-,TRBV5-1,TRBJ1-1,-,CASSFGTFSAMNTEAFF,TGCGCCAGCAGCTTCGGTACCTTTTCTGCCATGAACACTGAAGCTTTCTTT
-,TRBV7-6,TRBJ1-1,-,CASSGSGMNTEAFF,TGTGCCAGCAGCGGTAGCGGGATGAACACTGAAGCTTTCTTT
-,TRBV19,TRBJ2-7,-,CASSSKTGTYEQYF,TGTGCCAGTAGTTCAAAAACCGGGACCTACGAGCAGTACTTC
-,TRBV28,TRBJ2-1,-,CASSPASEPSYNEQFF,TGTGCCAGCAGTCCCGCTAGCGAACCCTCCTACAATGAGCAGTTCTTC
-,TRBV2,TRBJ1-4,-,CASSEWSQGYEKLFF,TGTGCCAGCAGTGAATGGAGCCAGGGCTACGAAAAACTGTTTTTT
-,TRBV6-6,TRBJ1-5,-,CASSYEGRFNQPQHF,TGTGCCAGCAGTTACGAGGGACGGTTCAATCAGCCCCAGCATTTT
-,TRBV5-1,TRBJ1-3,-,CASREFSGNTIYF,TGCGCCAGCAGGGAATTCTCTGGAAACACCATATATTTT
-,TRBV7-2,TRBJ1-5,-,CASSRDSNQPQHF,TGTGCCAGCAGCCGCGACAGCAATCAGCCCCAGCATTTT
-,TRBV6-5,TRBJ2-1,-,CASSPSGGLFNEQFF,TGTGCCAGCAGTCCCTCTGGGGGACTGTTCAATGAGCAGTTCTTC
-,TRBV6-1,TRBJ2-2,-,CASSDVRDGNTGELFF,TGTGCCAGCAGTGACGTCCGGGACGGGAACACCGGGGAGCTGTTTTTT
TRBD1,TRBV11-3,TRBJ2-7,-,CASSPGTGGRQYF,TGTGCCAGCAGTCCCGGGACAGGGGGTCGCCAGTACTTC
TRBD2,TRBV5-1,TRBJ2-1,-,CASSGSGGPYNEQFF,TGCGCCAGCAGTGGTAGCGGGGGACCCTACAATGAGCAGTTCTTC
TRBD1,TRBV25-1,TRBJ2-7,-,CASSENRGPTHPYEQYF,TGTGCCAGCAGTGAAAACAGGGGACCAACCCATCCCTACGAGCAGTACTTC
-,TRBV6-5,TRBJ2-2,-,CASSYFRPTGELFF,TGTGCCAGCAGTTACTTCCGCCCAACCGGGGAGCTGTTTTTT
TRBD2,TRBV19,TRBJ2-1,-,CASSIGGLAPYNEQFF,TGTGCCAGTAGTATAGGAGGACTAGCGCCCTACAATGAGCAGTTCTTC
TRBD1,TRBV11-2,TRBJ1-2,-,CASSSTRQGADYGYTF,TGTGCCAGCAGCTCAACCAGACAGGGGGCGGACTATGGCTACACCTTC
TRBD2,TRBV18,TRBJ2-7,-,CASSPGGPEQYF,TGTGCCAGCTCACCGGGAGGGCCCGAGCAGTACTTC
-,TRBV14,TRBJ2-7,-,CASSQGLRVYEQYF,TGTGCCAGCAGCCAAGGTCTTCGAGTCTACGAGCAGTACTTC
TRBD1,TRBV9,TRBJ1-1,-,CASSFGQGYTEAFF,TGTGCCAGCAGCTTTGGACAGGGTTACACTGAAGCTTTCTTT
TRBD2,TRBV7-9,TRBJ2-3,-,CASSLSSAGEGTDTQYF,TGTGCCAGCAGCTTAAGCTCCGCGGGAGAAGGCACAGATACGCAGTATTTT
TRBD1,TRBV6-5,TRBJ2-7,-,CASSQGTGDYEQYF,TGTGCCAGCAGTCAAGGGACAGGGGACTACGAGCAGTACTTC